Included here is one TCR beta chain sequence, with context. Its antigen remains unidentified. PCR amplification relied on 60 Vbeta primers (plus 13 Jbeta primers). Produced via immunoSEQ multiplex PCR; TCRdb's table is partial and in-frame only. The sample lists under 150,000 clones; over 70% were seen once. This record belongs to a study of cytomegalovirus exposure and HLA in healthy donors. Broader study findings: The authors later found TCR association rates varying by HLA locus, with DRB1 most and HLA-C fewest. Cytomegalovirus-associated status was assigned to some 180 TCR beta chains.

Trimming took 5 bases from V and 7 from J; bases not matched to a gene: 11. Germline CDR1 reads SGHAT; CDR2 reads FQNNGV. The CDR3 is 15 residues long. The chain links TRBV11-2 to TRBJ1-1; 9 bases agree with TRBD1. This clonotype was obtained from a woman between 50 and 59 years old in good health and CMV-seropositive. Material for sequencing was PBMCs. The CDR3 DNA follows: TGTGCCAGCAGCCGCCAGCTGACAGGGGGAGGTGAAGCTTTCTTT. It yields the protein CASSRQLTGGGEAFF. Full variable domain (remainder filled in from reference TRBV11-2 and TRBJ1-1): EAGVAQSPRYKIIEKRQSVAFWCNPISGHATLYWYQQILGQGPKLLIQFQNNGVVDDSQLPKDRFSAERLKGVDSTLKIQPAKLEDSAVYLCASSRQLTGGGEAFFGQGTRLTVV.